The 17 T cell receptor beta chains listed next were all sequenced from one sample in a study of technical replicates of blood from several donors. Sequencing was performed with immunoSEQ multiplex PCR; in TCRdb, only in-frame clones are kept and a portion is missing. The repertoire holds more than 90,000 clones, with approximately 96% as singletons. Sequencing input: T cells isolated from PBMCs. These TCRs come from a human donor in good health.

The CDR3 DNA follows: TGTGCCGCGAGGGGGCTTAACTCCTACGAGCAGTACTTC. This gives the protein CAARGLNSYEQYF. The chain carries TRBV6-1 and TRBJ2-7; 7 bases line up with TRBD1. The trim removed 11 bases at V and 0 bases at J, leaving 7 bases unmatched. Germline V lookup: CDR1 MNHNS, CDR2 SASEGT. CDR3 size: 13 residues.

The J gene is TRBJ2-3, the V gene TRBV14; 14 bases agree with TRBD2. CDR1 SGHDN and CDR2 FVKESK come from the germline V gene. The CDR3 covers 18 residues. J gave up 2 bases and V 3 bases, and 7 bases lay outside the gene matches. In DNA form, the CDR3 reads TGTGCCAGCAGCCAGGGGCCGACTAGCGGGGGGGCCACAGATACGCAGTATTTT. Amino acid sequence: CASSQGPTSGGATDTQYF.

This chain links TRBV5-8 with TRBJ1-5, with 9 bases aligning to TRBD1. Germline-derived CDR1 and CDR2 are SGHTS and YDEGEE. V was pared by 1 base and J by 2 bases, with 16 bases of the junction left unmatched. The CDR3 has 20 residues. CDR3 DNA sequence: TGTGCCAGCAGCTTGCTAGGCCTACTCACAGGGGGCTTGGGCAATCAGCCCCAGCATTTT. Its translation is CASSLLGLLTGGLGNQPQHF.

The chain links TRBV1 to TRBJ1-2. TRBV1 is noted as a pseudogene. The CDR3 totals 15 residues. CDR3 sequence: CTSSPGGRTYYGYTF. CDR3 coding DNA: TGCACCAGCAGCCCCGGCGGGCGTACATACTATGGCTACACCTTC.

The chain couples TRBV7-3 to TRBJ1-1, with D possibly TRBD1 on 5 matching bases. CDR3 length equals 13 residues. The ends were cut back, 5 bases at V and 2 bases at J, with 9 bases in the middle. Germline V lookup: CDR1 SGHTA, CDR2 FQGTGA. CDR3 bases: TGTGCCAGCAGCGGCAGGGTAAACACTGAAGCTTTCTTT. Encoded protein: CASSGRVNTEAFF.

The chain employs TRBV27 and TRBJ2-3; TRBD2 aligns across 14 bases. The germline CDR1 and CDR2 sequences are MNHEY and SMNVEV (reference sequence). The CDR3 loop spans 17 amino acids. J gave up 11 bases and V 0 bases, and 10 bases lay outside the gene matches. The CDR3 is CASSLSGGLAGASGQYF. CDR3 DNA sequence: TGTGCCAGCAGTTTATCGGGGGGACTAGCGGGAGCGTCAGGGCAGTATTTT.

The chain combines TRBV18 with TRBJ1-2, with D perhaps TRBD1 (5 bases). The germline V gene encodes CDR1 KGHSH and CDR2 LQKENI. The germline V and J ends were trimmed by 1 base and 7 bases, with 16 bases remaining between them. This CDR3 region has 15 residues. The CDR3: CASSPRGYDVGGYTF. The CDR3 bases are TGTGCCAGCTCACCACGGGGCTACGATGTGGGTGGCTACACCTTC.

In its sample, this clone was seen once. The genes are TRBV13 and TRBJ2-3; no reliable D call. V dropped 5 bases and J dropped 4 bases, with 13 bases sitting between them. This CDR3 has 14 amino acids. From germline, CDR1 is PRHDT and CDR2 FYEKMQ (reference sequence). The CDR3 loop is CASSPTTGPDTQYF. CDR3 DNA: TGTGCCAGCAGCCCTACCACTGGGCCAGATACGCAGTATTTT.

This chain joins TRBV7-6 and TRBJ2-7; possibly TRBD1 for D (5 bases). CDR1 and CDR2 from the germline V gene are SGHVS and FNYEAQ. CDR3 length: 15 amino acids. V gave up 1 base and J gave up 4 bases, with 14 bases separating them. The CDR3 nucleotides are TGTGCCAGCAGCTTAGATTTCGACAGTCCGTACGAGCAGTACTTC. This gives the protein CASSLDFDSPYEQYF.

The chain couples TRBV5-1 to TRBJ2-1; 13 bases are shared with TRBD2. Trimming cost V 3 bases and J 4 bases; bases outside gene matches: 7. This CDR3 comprises 17 residues. Germline values: CDR1 SGHRS, CDR2 YFSETQ. Here the CDR3 reads CASSSRPLAGGYNEQFF. The CDR3 nucleotides are TGCGCCAGCAGCTCGCGCCCACTAGCGGGGGGGTACAATGAGCAGTTCTTC.

CDR3 coding DNA: TGTGCCAGCAGTTTACCCGGGACTAGCGGGAGGTACGAGCAGTACTTC. Its translation is CASSLPGTSGRYEQYF. The gene calls are TRBV28 and TRBJ2-7; 15 bases map to TRBD2. This CDR3 contains 16 residues. The V and J ends lost 2 bases and 4 bases, in that order; junction bases with no gene match: 3. Germline V gene lookup returns CDR1 MDHEN and CDR2 SYDVKM.

The chain couples TRBV4-1 to TRBJ2-5, with 9 bases matching TRBD2. This CDR3 region has 15 residues. The germline V gene encodes CDR1 MGHRA and CDR2 YSYEKL. V was pared by 1 base and J by 5 bases, with 5 bases of the junction left unmatched. The CDR3 region has the DNA TGCGCCAGCAGCCAAGTCGGGACTAGCAGTGAGACCCAGTACTTC. Protein: CASSQVGTSSETQYF.

The chain combines TRBV6-1 with TRBJ1-1; maybe TRBD1 (6 bases). The CDR3 is 13 residues long. Trimming pared 1 base from V and 8 bases from J, leaving 11 bases between. Germline assignment: CDR1 MNHNS and CDR2 SASEGT. The CDR3 loop is CASSEGDTGEAFF. In nucleotides, the CDR3 is TGTGCCAGCAGTGAAGGGGACACGGGAGAAGCTTTCTTT.

J is TRBJ2-5 and V is TRBV11-2; D possibly corresponds to TRBD2 (5 bases). The CDR3 is 15 residues long. V was cut by 3 bases and J by 6 bases, with 17 bases left in between. The germline gives CDR1 SGHAT, CDR2 FQNNGV. This CDR3 is CASSLWASSVQTQYF. CDR3 bases: TGTGCCAGCAGCTTGTGGGCTAGCTCGGTTCAGACCCAGTACTTC. Full variable domain (remainder filled in from reference TRBV11-2 and TRBJ2-5): EAGVAQSPRYKIIEKRQSVAFWCNPISGHATLYWYQQILGQGPKLLIQFQNNGVVDDSQLPKDRFSAERLKGVDSTLKIQPAKLEDSAVYLCASSLWASSVQTQYFGPGTRLLVL.

This sequence joins TRBV11-2 and TRBJ2-1; no definite D call. This CDR3 spans 12 amino acids. Germline-derived CDR1 and CDR2 are SGHAT and FQNNGV. V was clipped by 2 bases and J by 15 bases, with 14 bases between them. The DNA of the CDR3 is TGTGCCAGCAGCTTAAAGGTCGGGTATCTGTTCTTC. This codes for CASSLKVGYLFF.

Here the CDR3 DNA reads TGCGCCAGCAGCCAACTCCCCCGCGAGGGCCGTAATGAGCAGTTCTTC. This sequence encodes CASSQLPREGRNEQFF. The rearrangement joins TRBV4-1 to TRBJ2-1, with a weak D call TRBD2 (5 bases). The CDR3 totals 16 residues. CDR1 and CDR2 from the germline V gene are MGHRA and YSYEKL. Deletions cut 2 bases from V and 7 bases from J, with 18 bases between.

The chain recombines TRBV7-9 with TRBJ2-7; 9 bases map to TRBD1. The V gene's germline CDR1 is SEHNR and CDR2 FQNEAQ (reference sequence). Trimming cost V 5 bases and J 6 bases; bases outside gene matches: 11. The CDR3 spans 15 residues. Here the CDR3 DNA reads TGTGCCAGCAGCGAAGCCGGGACAGGGACCTCCGAGCAGTACTTC. Amino acid sequence: CASSEAGTGTSEQYF.